These 6 T cell receptor beta chains were sequenced from one sample in a study of vaccination and CD4 T cells after COVID-19. Described treatment: roughly 11-day PBMC culture with coronavirus spike peptide pools or control peptides (ViraFEST assay). Oncomine TCR Beta short-read sequencing was applied to DNA from cultured CD4+ T cells. TCRdb analysed the PCR reads with MiXCR anew, one entry per CDR3 protein. The data contain 20,000 or so distinct CDR3 sequences, over 55% of them seen just once; the ten biggest clones take up more than 7.5%. Which antigens these TCRs recognize remains unknown. Sequencing was done on a sample of CD4+ T cells from blood, cultured in vitro. These receptor sequences come from a human donor who had recovered from COVID-19.

The chain joins TRBV27 to TRBJ1-5; 7 bases are a match to TRBD1. The length of the CDR3 is 15 residues. The trim removed 2 bases at V and 4 bases at J, leaving 5 bases unmatched. Germline CDR1 and CDR2: MNHEY and SMNVEV (reference sequence). CDR3 loop: CASSLNRGLNQPQHF. CDR3 in DNA: TGTGCCAGCAGTTTAAACAGGGGCTTAAATCAGCCCCAGCATTTT.

V is TRBV7-8 and J is TRBJ1-1, with TRBD1 identical over 9 bases. Looked up from germline, CDR1 is SGHVS and CDR2 is FQNEAQ. The V and J ends lost 4 bases and 10 bases, in that order; junction bases with no gene match: 10. This CDR3 comprises 14 residues. Written as DNA, the CDR3 is TGTGCCAGCAGCTCACCCGGGACAGGGAAAGTAGCTTTCTTT. It codes for CASSSPGTGKVAFF.

The rearrangement links TRBV20-1 to TRBJ1-5, with D unresolved. The ends were cut back, 0 bases at V and 0 bases at J, with 18 bases in the middle. This CDR3 contains 18 residues. CDR1 and CDR2 (germline): DFQATT, SNEGSKA (reference sequence). The CDR3 here is CSARDSPGSYYSNQPQHF. CDR3 nucleotides: TGCAGTGCTAGAGATTCCCCTGGCAGTTATTATAGCAATCAGCCCCAGCATTTT.

This chain links TRBV28 with TRBJ2-2; 15 bases line up with TRBD2. Trimming cost V 4 bases and J 8 bases; bases outside gene matches: 14. Germline CDR1 reads MDHEN; CDR2 reads SYDVKM. The CDR3 contains 19 residues. CDR3 region: CASSSPRTSGRGFGGELFF. The CDR3 coding sequence is TGTGCCAGCAGTTCCCCACGGACTAGCGGGAGGGGTTTTGGTGGGGAGCTGTTTTTT.

The chain couples TRBV11-3 to TRBJ2-7; D perhaps matches TRBD2 (5 bases). Germline assignment: CDR1 SGHNT and CDR2 YENEEA. V was cut by 3 bases and J by 7 bases, with 10 bases left in between. CDR3 size: 12 residues. Here the CDR3 DNA reads TGTGCCAGCAGCTTCCCCACGGGGGAGCAGTACTTC. Protein product: CASSFPTGEQYF.

This sequence joins TRBV5-4 and TRBJ2-5; 7 nucleotides match TRBD1. The CDR3 spans 14 residues. Germline V lookup: CDR1 SGHNT, CDR2 YYREEE (reference sequence). V lost 4 bases to trimming and J lost 0 bases; unmatched junction nucleotides: 3. This chain's CDR3 is CASSIQGYQETQYF. The CDR3, as DNA: TGTGCCAGCAGCATACAGGGGTACCAAGAGACCCAGTACTTC.